This TCR beta chain was recovered during a study of blood T cells in healthy people across ages. This clonotype appeared a single time. The V gene lost 8 bases and the J gene lost 5 bases, with 19 bases spanning the gap. The CDR3 loop spans 15 amino acids. CDR1 MGHDK and CDR2 SYGVNS come from the germline V gene. Alongside a J-beta primer mix, a sample-barcoded 5' primer served in a second PCR lasting roughly 6 to 12 cycles. TCRdb re-analysed the 5' RACE reads in MiXCR, keeping a single row per CDR3 protein. The repertoire includes 800,000 to 900,000 distinct CDR3 sequences, around 62% of them detected once, and about a quarter sits in the top ten.

The clonotype originates from a man in his thirties or forties in good health. V is TRBV25-1 and J is TRBJ1-5; tentative D call: TRBD1 (6 bases). The sequencing sample was made of blood. The CDR3 nucleotides read TGTGCCAGCGGCCCTACGACAGGTTCGGATCAGCCCCAGCATTTT. Protein sequence: CASGPTTGSDQPQHF.